This T cell receptor beta chain was obtained from a study of blood T cell repertoires in COVID-19. The overall study: Samples taken during acute and convalescent COVID-19 were collected in the United States, Italy and Spain. T cells, B-cell-depleted T cells, or PBMCs provided the cDNA or gDNA that served as material.

The J segment lost 6 bases and the V segment lost 4 bases, leaving 3 bases of the junction unmatched. The CDR3 runs 13 residues. The germline CDR1 and CDR2 sequences are KGHSH and LQKENI. As processed by the authors: By means of reference gene primer amplification, nucleated cell counts were estimated. Measured with immunoSEQ multiplex PCR; TCRdb has only the in-frame clones, and not every one. The V and J calls and clone size are taken from that table; D and trimming were inferred from the DNA. The table has approximately 100,000 clones, 70% to 90% seen once. Sequenced sample: peripheral blood. The chain links TRBV18 to TRBJ1-2; 9 bases map to TRBD1. This clonotype was sampled from a man between 45 and 60 years old in a cohort sampled during active COVID-19. The CDR3 DNA reads as TGTGCCAGCTCACGGACAGGGGCTGATGGCTACACCTTC. Translating gives CASSRTGADGYTF.